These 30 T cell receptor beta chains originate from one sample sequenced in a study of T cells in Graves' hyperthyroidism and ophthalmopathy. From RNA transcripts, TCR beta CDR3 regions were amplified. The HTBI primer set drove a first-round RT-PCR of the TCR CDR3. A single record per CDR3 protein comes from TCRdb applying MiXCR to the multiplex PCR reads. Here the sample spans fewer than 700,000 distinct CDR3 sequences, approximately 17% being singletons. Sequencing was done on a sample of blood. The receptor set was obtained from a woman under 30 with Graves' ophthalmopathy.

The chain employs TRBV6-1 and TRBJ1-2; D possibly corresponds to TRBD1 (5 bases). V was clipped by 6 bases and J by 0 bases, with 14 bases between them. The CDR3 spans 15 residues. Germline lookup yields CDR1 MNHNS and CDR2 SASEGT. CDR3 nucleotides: TGTGCCAGCAGCGTGACGGGGGTTGCTAACTATGGCTACACCTTC. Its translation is CASSVTGVANYGYTF.

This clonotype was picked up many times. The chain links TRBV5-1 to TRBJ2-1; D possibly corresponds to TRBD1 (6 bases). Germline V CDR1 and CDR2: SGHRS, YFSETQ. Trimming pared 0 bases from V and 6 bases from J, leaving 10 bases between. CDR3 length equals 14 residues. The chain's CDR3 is CASSLEGGTNEQFF. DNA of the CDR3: TGCGCCAGCAGCTTGGAAGGGGGTACCAATGAGCAGTTCTTC. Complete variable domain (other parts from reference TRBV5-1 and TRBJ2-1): KAGVTQTPRYLIKTRGQQVTLSCSPISGHRSVSWYQQTPGQGLQFLFEYFSETQRNKGNFPGRFSGRQFSNSRSEMNVSTLELGDSALYLCASSLEGGTNEQFFGPGTRLTVL.

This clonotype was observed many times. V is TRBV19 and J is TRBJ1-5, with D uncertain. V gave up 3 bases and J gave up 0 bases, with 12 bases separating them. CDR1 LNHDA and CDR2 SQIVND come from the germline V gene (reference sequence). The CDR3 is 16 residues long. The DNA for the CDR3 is TGTGCCAGTAGTATGGAGGGCTATTATAGCAATCAGCCCCAGCATTTT. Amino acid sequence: CASSMEGYYSNQPQHF.

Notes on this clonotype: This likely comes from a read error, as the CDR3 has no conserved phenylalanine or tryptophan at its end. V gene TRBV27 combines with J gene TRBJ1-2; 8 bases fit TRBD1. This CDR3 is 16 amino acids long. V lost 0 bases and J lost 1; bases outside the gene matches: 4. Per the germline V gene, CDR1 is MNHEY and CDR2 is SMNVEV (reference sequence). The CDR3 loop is CASSLSTGAGNYGYTL. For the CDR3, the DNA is TGTGCCAGCAGTTTATCGACAGGGGCGGGTAACTATGGCTACACCCTC.

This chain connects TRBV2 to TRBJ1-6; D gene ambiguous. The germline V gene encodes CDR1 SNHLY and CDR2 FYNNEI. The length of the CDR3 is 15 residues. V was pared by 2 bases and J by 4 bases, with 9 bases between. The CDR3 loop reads CASSEPRDYNSPLHF. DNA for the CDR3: TGTGCCAGCAGTGAACCTAGGGATTATAATTCACCCCTCCACTTT.

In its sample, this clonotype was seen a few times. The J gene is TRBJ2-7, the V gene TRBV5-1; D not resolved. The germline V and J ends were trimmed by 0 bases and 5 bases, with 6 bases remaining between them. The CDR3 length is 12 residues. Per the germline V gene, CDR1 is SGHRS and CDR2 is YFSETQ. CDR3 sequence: CASSLAENEQYF. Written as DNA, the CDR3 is TGCGCCAGCAGCTTGGCGGAGAACGAGCAGTACTTC.

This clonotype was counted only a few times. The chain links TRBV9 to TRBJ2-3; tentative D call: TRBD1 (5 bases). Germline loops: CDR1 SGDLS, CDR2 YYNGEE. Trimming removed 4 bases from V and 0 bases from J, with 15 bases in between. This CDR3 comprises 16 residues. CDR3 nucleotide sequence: TGTGCCAGCAGCACAAAGCCGACAGTAAGCACAGATACGCAGTATTTT. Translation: CASSTKPTVSTDTQYF.

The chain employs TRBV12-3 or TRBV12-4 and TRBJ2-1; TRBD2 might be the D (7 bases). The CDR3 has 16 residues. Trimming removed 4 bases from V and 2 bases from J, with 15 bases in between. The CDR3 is CASSSWTGGTYNEQFF. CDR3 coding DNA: TGTGCCAGCAGTTCCTGGACGGGGGGCACCTACAATGAGCAGTTCTTC.

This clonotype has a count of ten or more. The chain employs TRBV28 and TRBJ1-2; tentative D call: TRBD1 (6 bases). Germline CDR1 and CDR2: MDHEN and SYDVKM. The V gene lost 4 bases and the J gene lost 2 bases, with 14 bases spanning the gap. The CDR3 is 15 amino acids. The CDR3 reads CASSSEGQGNYGYTF. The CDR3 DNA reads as TGTGCCAGCAGTTCCGAGGGGCAGGGGAACTATGGCTACACCTTC.

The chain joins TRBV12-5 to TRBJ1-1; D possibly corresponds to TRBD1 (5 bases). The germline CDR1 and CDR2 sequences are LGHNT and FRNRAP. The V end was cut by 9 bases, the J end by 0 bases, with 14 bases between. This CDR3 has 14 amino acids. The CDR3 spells CASRRDGMNTEAFF. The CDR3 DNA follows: TGTGCTAGCCGCCGGGACGGCATGAACACTGAAGCTTTCTTT.

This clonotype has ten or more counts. The CDR3 here is CASSPGVGGTEAFF. The DNA of the CDR3 is TGTGCCAGCTCACCCGGGGTTGGGGGCACTGAAGCTTTCTTT. The chain joins TRBV18 to TRBJ1-1; possible D gene TRBD1, 5 bases. Trimming cost V 3 bases and J 4 bases, with 12 bases left between them. CDR1 is KGHSH, CDR2 LQKENI, per germline. The CDR3 consists of 14 residues.

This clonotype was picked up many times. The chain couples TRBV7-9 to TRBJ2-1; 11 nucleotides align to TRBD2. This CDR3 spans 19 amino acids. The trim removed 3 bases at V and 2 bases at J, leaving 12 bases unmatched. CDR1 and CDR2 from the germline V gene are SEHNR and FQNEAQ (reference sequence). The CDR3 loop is CASSFDSGRASLPYNEQFF. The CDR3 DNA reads TGTGCCAGCAGCTTTGATAGCGGGAGGGCCTCCCTCCCCTACAATGAGCAGTTCTTC.

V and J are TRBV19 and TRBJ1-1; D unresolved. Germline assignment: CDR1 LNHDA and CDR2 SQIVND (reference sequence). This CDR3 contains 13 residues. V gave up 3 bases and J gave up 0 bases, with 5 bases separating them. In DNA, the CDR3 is TGTGCCAGTAGTATGGAGATGAACACTGAAGCTTTCTTT. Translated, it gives CASSMEMNTEAFF.

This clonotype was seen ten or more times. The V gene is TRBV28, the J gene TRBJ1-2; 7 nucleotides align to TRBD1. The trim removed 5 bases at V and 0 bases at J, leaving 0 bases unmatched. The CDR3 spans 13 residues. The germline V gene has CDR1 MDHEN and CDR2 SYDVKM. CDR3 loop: CASSGQANYGYTF. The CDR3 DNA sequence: TGTGCCAGCAGTGGACAGGCTAACTATGGCTACACCTTC.

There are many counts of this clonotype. CDR3 sequence: CASSSRLRTDTQYF. The CDR3 DNA is TGTGCCAGCAGCTCGCGTCTCCGCACAGATACGCAGTATTTT. This rearrangement joins TRBV7-8 to TRBJ2-3; D gene uncertain. V dropped 4 bases and J dropped 1 base, with 9 bases sitting between them. Looked up from germline, CDR1 is SGHVS and CDR2 is FQNEAQ. The CDR3 sequence is 14 residues long. Full variable domain (missing parts from reference TRBV7-8 and TRBJ2-3): GAGVSQSPRYKVAKRGQDVALRCDPISGHVSLFWYQQALGQGPEFLTYFQNEAQLDKSGLPSDRFFAERPEGSVSTLKIQRTQQEDSAVYLCASSSRLRTDTQYFGPGTRLTVL.

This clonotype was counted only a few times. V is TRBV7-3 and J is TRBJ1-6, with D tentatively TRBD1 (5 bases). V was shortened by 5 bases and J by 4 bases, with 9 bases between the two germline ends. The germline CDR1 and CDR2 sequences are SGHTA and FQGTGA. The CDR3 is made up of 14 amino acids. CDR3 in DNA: TGTGCCAGCAGCCTGGGGCCGTATAATTCACCCCTCCACTTT. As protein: CASSLGPYNSPLHF. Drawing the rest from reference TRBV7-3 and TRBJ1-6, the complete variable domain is GAGVSQTPSNKVTEKGKYVELRCDPISGHTALYWYRQSLGQGPEFLIYFQGTGAADDSGLPNDRFFAVRPEGSVSTLKIQRTERGDSAVYLCASSLGPYNSPLHFGNGTRLTVT.

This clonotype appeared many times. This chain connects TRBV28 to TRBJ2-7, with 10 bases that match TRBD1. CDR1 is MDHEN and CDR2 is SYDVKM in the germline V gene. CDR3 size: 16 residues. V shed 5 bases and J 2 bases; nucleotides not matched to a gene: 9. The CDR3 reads CASSPRGQGVAYEQYF. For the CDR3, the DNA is TGTGCCAGCAGTCCCCGAGGACAGGGGGTCGCCTACGAGCAGTACTTC.

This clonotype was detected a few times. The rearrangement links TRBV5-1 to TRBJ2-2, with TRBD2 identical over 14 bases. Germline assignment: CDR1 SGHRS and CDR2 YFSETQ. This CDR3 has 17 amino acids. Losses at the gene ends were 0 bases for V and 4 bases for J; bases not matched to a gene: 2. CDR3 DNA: TGCGCCAGCAGCTTGGTAGGGACTAGCGGGGGCACCGGGGAGCTGTTTTTT. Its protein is CASSLVGTSGGTGELFF.

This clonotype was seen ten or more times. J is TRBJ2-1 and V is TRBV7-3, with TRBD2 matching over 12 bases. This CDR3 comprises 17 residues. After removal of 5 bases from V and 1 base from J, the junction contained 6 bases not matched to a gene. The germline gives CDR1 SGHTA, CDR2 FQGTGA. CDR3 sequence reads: CASSQTGLAGSYNEQFF. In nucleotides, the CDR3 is TGTGCCAGCAGCCAGACCGGACTAGCGGGATCCTACAATGAGCAGTTCTTC.

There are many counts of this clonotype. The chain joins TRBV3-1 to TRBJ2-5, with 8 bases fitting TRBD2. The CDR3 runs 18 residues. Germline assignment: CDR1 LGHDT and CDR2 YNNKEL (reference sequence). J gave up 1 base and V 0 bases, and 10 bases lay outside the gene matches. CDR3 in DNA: TGTGCCAGCAGCCAAGATTCTACGGGGGGGGCACGCCAAGAGACCCAGTACTTC. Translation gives CASSQDSTGGARQETQYF.

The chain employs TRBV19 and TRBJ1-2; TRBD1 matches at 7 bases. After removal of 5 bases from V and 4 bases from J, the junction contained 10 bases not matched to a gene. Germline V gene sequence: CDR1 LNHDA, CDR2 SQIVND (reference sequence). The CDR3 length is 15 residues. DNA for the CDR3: TGTGCCAGTAGTGCGAAGAGAACAGGGGCCTATGGCTACACCTTC. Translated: CASSAKRTGAYGYTF.

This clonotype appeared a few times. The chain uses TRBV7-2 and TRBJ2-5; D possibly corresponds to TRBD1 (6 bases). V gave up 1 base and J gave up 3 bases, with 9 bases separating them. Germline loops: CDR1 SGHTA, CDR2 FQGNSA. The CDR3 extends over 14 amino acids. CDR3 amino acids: CASSLGQGKETQYF. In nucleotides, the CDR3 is TGTGCCAGCAGCTTAGGCCAGGGGAAAGAGACCCAGTACTTC.

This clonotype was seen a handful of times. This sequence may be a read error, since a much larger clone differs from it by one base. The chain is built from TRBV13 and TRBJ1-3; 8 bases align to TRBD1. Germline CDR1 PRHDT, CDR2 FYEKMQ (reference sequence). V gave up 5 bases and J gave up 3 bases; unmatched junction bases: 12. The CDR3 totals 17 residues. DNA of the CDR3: TGTGCCAGCAGCGCAGGGGCAGGGGGCGCCTTTGGAAACACCATATATTTT. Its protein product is CASSAGAGGAFGNTIYF.

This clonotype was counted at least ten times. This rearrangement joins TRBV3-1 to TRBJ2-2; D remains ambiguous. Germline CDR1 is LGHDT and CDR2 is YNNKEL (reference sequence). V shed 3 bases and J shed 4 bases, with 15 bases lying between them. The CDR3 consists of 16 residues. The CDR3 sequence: CASSHTIRPVTGELFF. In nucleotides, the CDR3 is TGTGCCAGCAGCCATACGATCCGCCCCGTCACCGGGGAGCTGTTTTTT.

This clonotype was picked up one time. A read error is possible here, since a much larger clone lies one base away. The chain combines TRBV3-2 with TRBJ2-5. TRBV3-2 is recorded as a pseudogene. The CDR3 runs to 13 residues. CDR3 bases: TGTGCCGGCAGCCAAGTGTGTGGTGAGACCCAGTACTTC. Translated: CAGSQVCGETQYF.

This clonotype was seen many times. The CDR3 nucleotides read TGTGCCAGCAGCCAAGATCTAGGACTAGCGGGAACCGGGGAGCTGTTTTTT. Its protein product is CASSQDLGLAGTGELFF. The rearrangement uses TRBV3-1 and TRBJ2-2; 12 nucleotides match TRBD2. The CDR3 has 17 residues. The junction had 4 bases not matched to a gene; V was cut back by 0 bases and J by 5 bases. The germline V gene encodes CDR1 LGHDT and CDR2 YNNKEL (reference sequence). The variable domain in full, with the rest retrieved from reference TRBV3-1 and TRBJ2-2, is DTAVSQTPKYLVTQMGNDKSIKCEQNLGHDTMYWYKQDSKKFLKIMFSYNNKELIINETVPNRFSPKSPDKAHLNLHINSLELGDSAVYFCASSQDLGLAGTGELFFGEGSRLTVL.

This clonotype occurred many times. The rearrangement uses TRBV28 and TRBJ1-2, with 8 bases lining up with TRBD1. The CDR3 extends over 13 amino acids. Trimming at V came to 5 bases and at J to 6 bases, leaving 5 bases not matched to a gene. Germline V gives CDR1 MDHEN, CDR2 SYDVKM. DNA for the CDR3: TGTGCCAGCAGTCTTCAGGGGGCGAATGGCTACACCTTC. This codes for CASSLQGANGYTF.

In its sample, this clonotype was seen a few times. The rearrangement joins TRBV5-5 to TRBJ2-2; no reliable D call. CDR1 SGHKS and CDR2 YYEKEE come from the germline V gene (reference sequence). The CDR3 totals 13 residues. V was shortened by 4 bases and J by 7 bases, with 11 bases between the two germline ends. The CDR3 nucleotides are TGTGCCAGCAGCAACTATAGACACGGGGAGCTGTTTTTT. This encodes CASSNYRHGELFF.

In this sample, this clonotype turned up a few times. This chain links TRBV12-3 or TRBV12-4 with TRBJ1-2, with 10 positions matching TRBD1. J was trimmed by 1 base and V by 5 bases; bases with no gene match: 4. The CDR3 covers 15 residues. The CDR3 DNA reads TGTGCCAGCAGTACCGGGACAGGGGTTAACTATGGCTACACCTTC. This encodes CASSTGTGVNYGYTF.

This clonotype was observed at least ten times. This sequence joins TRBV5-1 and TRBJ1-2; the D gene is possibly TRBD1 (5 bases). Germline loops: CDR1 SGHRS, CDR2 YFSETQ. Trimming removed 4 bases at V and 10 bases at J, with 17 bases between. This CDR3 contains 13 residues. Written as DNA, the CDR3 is TGCGCCAGCAGCCCCAGAGGAGGGGATGACTACACCTTC. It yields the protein CASSPRGGDDYTF.